Shown below are 3 T cell receptor beta chains from a single sample sequenced in a study of T-cell memory formation after mild COVID-19. TCRdb used MiXCR to reprocess the 5' RACE reads, holding one entry per CDR3 protein. This sample has fewer than 650,000 distinct CDR3 sequences, with 20% to 25% found just once. The sequenced material came from PBMCs or a T cell subset sorted from them (not recorded which). Receptors originate from an adult woman who had mild COVID-19 (a few samples of this study predate the infection). Cell type and time point are not known.

This clonotype was counted between two and nine times. The chain uses TRBV18 and TRBJ2-7; D is perhaps TRBD1 (6 bases). The CDR3 extends over 15 amino acids. Trimming removed 0 bases from V and 4 bases from J, with 13 bases in between. CDR1 and CDR2 (germline): KGHSH, LQKENI. The chain's CDR3 is CASSPPGTPWYEQYF. For the CDR3, the DNA is TGTGCCAGCTCACCACCGGGGACACCATGGTACGAGCAGTACTTC.

This clonotype has more than one count but fewer than ten. V gene TRBV6-4 combines with J gene TRBJ2-5, with 10 bases matching TRBD1. The ends lost 5 bases at V and 4 bases at J; junction bases unmatched: 7. The CDR3 is 15 amino acids. Germline loops: CDR1 MRHNA, CDR2 SNTAGT. CDR3 DNA: TGTGCCAGCAGTTCCGGGACAGGGGAAGGAGAGACCCAGTACTTC. Protein: CASSSGTGEGETQYF.

The genes are TRBV3-1 and TRBJ1-5; 11 positions match TRBD1. Trimming cost V 1 base and J 6 bases; bases outside gene matches: 2. This CDR3 has 15 amino acids. The V gene's germline CDR1 is LGHDT and CDR2 YNNKEL (reference sequence). DNA of the CDR3: TGTGCCAGCAGCCAAGGGACAGGGGGCTTTCAGCCCCAGCATTTT. Its protein is CASSQGTGGFQPQHF.